Shown below are 10 T cell receptor beta chains from a single sample sequenced in a study of T cells after yellow fever vaccination (dated 2019 in TCRdb). The library was made by 5' RACE. Sequencing was performed on an Illumina NovaSeq 6000. TCRdb's own reprocessing of the public reads used fastp at Q25 and MiXCR and kept productive beta chains. Each CDR3 protein appears once, grouped with its most common genes and DNA. Across this sample there are 95,000 to 150,000 distinct CDR3 sequences, with about 15% seen only once. The top ten constitute roughly two fifths of the sample. The treatment or condition label on this specimen signifies: live attenuated yellow fever vaccine strain. Sample: CD8+ T cells sorted from PBMCs, taken 5 days after the yellow fever booster vaccination. Receptors originate from a man between 18 and 35 years old who received the YFV17D yellow fever vaccine.

This clonotype was recorded at least ten times. Written as DNA, the CDR3 is TGTGCCAGCAGCTTAGTTAGCGCCTTAGGGGGAGATACGCAGTATTTT. This encodes CASSLVSALGGDTQYF. V is TRBV7-8 and J is TRBJ2-3, with D maybe TRBD1 (6 bases). The CDR3 contains 16 residues. Germline assignment: CDR1 SGHVS and CDR2 FQNEAQ. The germline V and J ends were trimmed by 1 base and 5 bases, with 16 bases remaining between them.

CDR3 DNA: TGTGCCAGCAGTCCCTACATCTACGAGCAGTACTTC. It is translated as CASSPYIYEQYF. V and J are TRBV12-3 or TRBV12-4 and TRBJ2-7; D gene ambiguous. Trimming pared 5 bases from V and 3 bases from J, leaving 8 bases between. CDR3 length: 12 residues.

This clonotype was seen many times. The rearrangement uses TRBV9 and TRBJ2-6, with D possibly TRBD2 on 6 matching bases. V was cut by 0 bases and J by 1 base, with 11 bases left in between. Germline CDR1 SGDLS, CDR2 YYNGEE. The CDR3 length is 17 residues. The CDR3 protein is CASSVVAGPSGANVLTF. DNA of the CDR3: TGTGCCAGCAGCGTAGTTGCGGGGCCGTCTGGGGCCAACGTCCTGACTTTC.

The chain recombines TRBV4-1 with TRBJ1-4; no definite D call. This CDR3 comprises 15 residues. V lost 4 bases and J 1 base, leaving 10 bases between the germline ends. Germline assignment: CDR1 MGHRA and CDR2 YSYEKL. CDR3 amino acids: CASSRFTGTNEKLFF. CDR3 sequence (DNA): TGCGCCAGCAGCCGCTTCACCGGAACTAATGAAAAACTGTTTTTT.

This clonotype was seen more than once but under ten times. The chain employs TRBV12-3 or TRBV12-4 and TRBJ2-2, with TRBD1 matching 7 bases. CDR3 length equals 14 residues. The V segment lost 4 bases and the J segment 6 bases; nucleotides outside the gene matches: 5. CDR3 bases: TGTGCCAGCAGTTCTAGGGGACAGTCCGGGGAGCTGTTTTTT. The encoded protein is CASSSRGQSGELFF.

This clonotype was found a few times. This sequence joins TRBV6-2 or TRBV6-3 and TRBJ1-6, with D possibly being TRBD1 (6 bases). The CDR3 length is 14 residues. Germline CDR1 is MNHEY and CDR2 is SVGEGT. V lost 6 bases and J lost 10, with 16 bases in between. Here the CDR3 reads CASRLWDINSPLHF. CDR3 nucleotide sequence: TGTGCCAGCAGGCTATGGGACATCAACTCACCCCTCCACTTT.

This clonotype was counted between two and nine times. The gene calls are TRBV10-3 and TRBJ2-5, with 9 bases matching TRBD1. The CDR3 is 15 amino acids. The ends lost 3 bases at V and 4 bases at J; junction bases unmatched: 6. The germline gives CDR1 ENHRY, CDR2 SYGVKD. CDR3 nucleotides: TGTGCCATCAGTGATCGGGACAGGGTGTTAGAGACCCAGTACTTC. The encoded protein is CAISDRDRVLETQYF.

V and J are TRBV29-1 and TRBJ2-1, with D possibly called TRBD1 or TRBD2 (5 bases each). The CDR3 has 13 amino acids. The V end was cut by 2 bases, the J end by 3 bases, with 8 bases between. The germline CDR1 and CDR2 sequences are SQVTM and ANQGSEA. The CDR3 loop reads CSVERDRYNEQFF. CDR3 sequence (DNA): TGCAGCGTTGAACGGGACCGCTACAATGAGCAGTTCTTC.

V gene TRBV7-6 combines with J gene TRBJ2-7; 8 bases match TRBD1. The CDR3 length is 14 residues. The junction had 6 bases not matched to a gene; V was cut back by 5 bases and J by 3 bases. Germline V gives CDR1 SGHVS, CDR2 FNYEAQ. The CDR3 sequence is CASSVGTGGYEQYV. CDR3 bases: TGTGCCAGCAGCGTAGGGACAGGAGGCTACGAGCAGTACGTC.

The J gene is TRBJ2-4, the V gene TRBV7-9, with TRBD1 matching 9 bases. Trimming removed 7 bases from V and 7 bases from J; junction bases left unmatched: 2. The CDR3 is 12 amino acids. CDR1 SEHNR and CDR2 FQNEAQ come from the germline V gene (reference sequence). CDR3 sequence: CASTGTGNIQYF. CDR3 sequence (DNA): TGTGCCAGCACCGGGACAGGGAACATTCAGTACTTC. Looking up the rest from reference TRBV7-9 and TRBJ2-4 gives the full variable domain: DTGVSQNPRHKITKRGQNVTFRCDPISEHNRLYWYRQTLGQGPEFLTYFQNEAQLEKSRLLSDRFSAERPKGSFSTLEIQRTEQGDSAMYLCASTGTGNIQYFGAGTRLSVL.